Each of the 24 T cell receptor beta chains below was sequenced from the same sample in a study of CD8 T cells in ankylosing spondylitis. TCRdb re-called the 5' RACE reads with MiXCR, one entry per CDR3 protein. Of 200,000 to 250,000 distinct CDR3 sequences listed, approximately 30% are singletons. The sample consisted of blood, either unsorted or a sorted T cell fraction (not recorded which). The receptors were sampled from a male donor with ankylosing spondylitis or in good health (not recorded which).

CDR3 coding DNA: TGTGCCACCCGGCCCATACAGGGTGGTCAGCCCCAGCATTTT. The encoded protein is CATRPIQGGQPQHF. This chain joins TRBV15 and TRBJ1-5, with D perhaps matching TRBD1 (6 bases). This CDR3 comprises 14 residues. Germline V gene sequence: CDR1 LNHNV, CDR2 YYDKDF (reference sequence). V was trimmed by 8 bases and J by 6 bases, leaving 17 bases between them.

The rearrangement uses TRBV27 and TRBJ1-5; unclear D gene. Trimming left V 5 bases short and J 5 bases short, with 25 bases between. This CDR3 spans 18 amino acids. The germline V gene encodes CDR1 MNHEY and CDR2 SMNVEV (reference sequence). CDR3 protein: CASSPQQVRERKDQPQHF. The CDR3 DNA follows: TGTGCCAGCAGTCCACAGCAGGTCCGGGAGAGGAAAGATCAGCCCCAGCATTTT.

This clonotype was counted between two and nine times. V usage is TRBV12-3 or TRBV12-4 and J usage is TRBJ2-5; D tentatively reads TRBD1 or TRBD2 (6 bases each). V gave up 7 bases and J gave up 4 bases, with 25 bases separating them. The CDR3 runs to 17 residues. CDR3 sequence: CASTFAGVDGGGETQYF. The DNA of the CDR3 is TGTGCCAGCACCTTCGCAGGGGTCGACGGGGGAGGAGAGACCCAGTACTTC.

In its sample, this clonotype was seen a few times. The chain uses TRBV12-3 or TRBV12-4 and TRBJ2-7; D is unresolved. This CDR3 is built from 12 residues. V was cut by 8 bases and J by 2 bases, with 10 bases left in between. For the CDR3, the DNA is TGTGCCAGCCAGGTCCTACCCTACGAGCAGTACTTC. It yields the protein CASQVLPYEQYF.

This chain connects TRBV5-1 to TRBJ2-5; D ambiguous. Per germline, CDR1 SGHRS and CDR2 YFSETQ. V lost 4 bases and J 1 base, leaving 14 bases between the germline ends. The CDR3 consists of 15 residues. The CDR3 DNA follows: TGCGCCAGCAGCGCCGTGGCAGGAATCCAAGAGACCCAGTACTTC. It translates to CASSAVAGIQETQYF.

This clonotype was seen at least ten times. V and J are TRBV9 and TRBJ2-6, with D unresolved. The CDR3 is 15 amino acids. The V and J ends lost 0 bases and 0 bases respectively, with 4 bases between them. CDR1 SGDLS and CDR2 YYNGEE come from the germline V gene. CDR3 protein: CASSVGGSGANVLTF. CDR3 sequence (DNA): TGTGCCAGCAGCGTAGGAGGCTCTGGGGCCAACGTCCTGACTTTC.

The V gene is TRBV6-1, the J gene TRBJ2-1, with D tentatively TRBD1 or TRBD2 (6 bases each). The CDR3 consists of 15 residues. Germline V gives CDR1 MNHNS, CDR2 SASEGT. V gave up 6 bases and J gave up 6 bases, with 18 bases separating them. The chain's CDR3 is CASSTLSRGGNEQFF. As DNA, the CDR3 is TGTGCCAGCAGCACCCTGTCCAGGGGAGGCAATGAGCAGTTCTTC.

The V and J genes are TRBV29-1 and TRBJ2-5; D is perhaps TRBD1 or TRBD2 (5 bases each). CDR3 size: 13 residues. Germline CDR1 SQVTM, CDR2 ANQGSEA. V lost 7 bases and J lost 1, with 13 bases in between. The CDR3 spells CSELSGLQETQYF. Here the CDR3 DNA reads TGCAGCGAATTGTCGGGGCTCCAAGAGACCCAGTACTTC.

This clonotype has just a few counts. This sequence joins TRBV5-6 and TRBJ1-2; D gene unclear. The CDR3 length is 15 residues. The germline CDR1 and CDR2 sequences are SGHDT and YYEEEE. Between the trimmed V and J ends, which lost 0 bases and 8 bases, there was a span of 17 bases. The DNA of the CDR3 is TGTGCCAGCAGCTTGGGCCTACAGCAGTATATGGGCTACACCTTC. It yields the protein CASSLGLQQYMGYTF. The variable domain in full, with the rest retrieved from reference TRBV5-6 and TRBJ1-2, is DAGVTQSPTHLIKTRGQQVTLRCSPKSGHDTVSWYQQALGQGPQFIFQYYEEEERQRGNFPDRFSGHQFPNYSSELNVNALLLGDSALYLCASSLGLQQYMGYTFGSGTRLTVV.

The chain carries TRBV27 and TRBJ1-2, with D possibly being TRBD1 (6 bases). The V and J ends lost 3 bases and 8 bases respectively, with 16 bases between them. The CDR3 consists of 14 residues. The germline CDR1 and CDR2 sequences are MNHEY and SMNVEV (reference sequence). As DNA, the CDR3 is TGTGCCAGCAGTTTTAGTGGGGGCGAAACGGGCTACACCTTC. Its translation is CASSFSGGETGYTF.

CDR3 in DNA: TGCAGCGTTGAAGTAGGGGACAGCTCCTATGGCTACACCTTC. Translation gives CSVEVGDSSYGYTF. The chain joins TRBV29-1 to TRBJ1-2, with 7 positions matching TRBD1. This CDR3 has 14 residues. The junction had 6 bases not matched to a gene; V was cut back by 1 base and J by 4 bases. Germline CDR1 is SQVTM and CDR2 is ANQGSEA. The full variable domain, rest sourced from reference TRBV29-1 and TRBJ1-2, is SAVISQKPSRDICQRGTSLTIQCQVDSQVTMMFWYRQQPGQSLTLIATANQGSEATYESGFVIDKFPISRPNLTFSTLTVSNMSPEDSSIYLCSVEVGDSSYGYTFGSGTRLTVV.

The chain couples TRBV7-3 to TRBJ2-1, with no clear D. V lost 5 bases, J lost 7 bases, and 12 bases lay in between. This CDR3 spans 13 amino acids. The V gene's germline CDR1 is SGHTA and CDR2 FQGTGA. The DNA of the CDR3 is TGTGCCAGCAGCCCTTTTTTTATGAATGAGCAGTTCTTC. This translates into CASSPFFMNEQFF. The variable domain in full, with the rest retrieved from reference TRBV7-3 and TRBJ2-1, is GAGVSQTPSNKVTEKGKYVELRCDPISGHTALYWYRQSLGQGPEFLIYFQGTGAADDSGLPNDRFFAVRPEGSVSTLKIQRTERGDSAVYLCASSPFFMNEQFFGPGTRLTVL.

The chain joins TRBV4-1 to TRBJ1-5; D unclear. This CDR3 has 16 amino acids. Trimming removed 0 bases from V and 7 bases from J, with 16 bases in between. The germline V gene has CDR1 MGHRA and CDR2 YSYEKL. This CDR3 reads CASSQEIAGSGQPQHF. The CDR3, as DNA: TGCGCCAGCAGCCAAGAAATAGCCGGGTCTGGGCAGCCCCAGCATTTT.

The gene calls are TRBV20-1 and TRBJ2-7; D unresolved. Germline lookup yields CDR1 DFQATT and CDR2 SNEGSKA (reference sequence). V was cut by 0 bases and J by 1 base, with 7 bases left in between. The CDR3 runs to 13 residues. Written as DNA, the CDR3 is TGCAGTGCTAGAGATACGGCTTCCTACGAGCAGTACTTC. It encodes CSARDTASYEQYF.

This clonotype was observed many times. The V gene is TRBV20-1, the J gene TRBJ1-1, with a weak D call TRBD1 (6 bases). Trimming pared 5 bases from V and 10 bases from J, leaving 14 bases between. The CDR3 runs 11 residues. Germline-derived CDR1 and CDR2 are DFQATT and SNEGSKA (reference sequence). This chain's CDR3 is CSAPMGGPAFF. CDR3 DNA sequence: TGCAGTGCTCCGATGGGGGGGCCAGCTTTCTTT.

This clonotype was counted only a few times. The V and J genes are TRBV5-5 and TRBJ1-5; a weak D match, TRBD1 (5 bases). Trimming stripped 4 bases from V and 3 bases from J, with 14 bases between. Germline values: CDR1 SGHKS, CDR2 YYEKEE (reference sequence). The CDR3 runs to 15 residues. The CDR3 here is CASSAGPNYNQPQHF. The CDR3 DNA sequence: TGTGCCAGCAGCGCGGGACCGAACTACAATCAGCCCCAGCATTTT.

The sample holds a few counts of this clonotype. The rearrangement joins TRBV12-3 or TRBV12-4 to TRBJ2-7, with D unresolved. The CDR3 contains 14 residues. V was clipped by 7 bases and J by 2 bases, with 15 bases between them. The CDR3 coding sequence is TGTGCCAGCAAGTCGTCCTTCACCACCTACGAGCAGTACTTC. It specifies CASKSSFTTYEQYF.

This clonotype was seen a handful of times. V is TRBV20-1 and J is TRBJ1-3; TRBD1 might be the D (5 bases). The CDR3 runs to 14 residues. V was cut by 6 bases and J by 0 bases, with 12 bases left in between. Germline V lookup: CDR1 DFQATT, CDR2 SNEGSKA (reference sequence). The CDR3 reads CSAQGLSSGNTIYF. CDR3 sequence (DNA): TGCAGTGCCCAGGGACTGAGCTCTGGAAACACCATATATTTT.

The V call is TRBV24-1, the J call TRBJ2-7, with D perhaps being TRBD1 or TRBD2 (5 bases each). The germline V gene has CDR1 KGHDR and CDR2 SFDVKD. This CDR3 region has 13 residues. V lost 3 bases to trimming and J lost 2 bases, with 7 bases between them. CDR3: CATSDGGTYEQYF. In DNA form, the CDR3 reads TGTGCCACCAGTGATGGGGGAACCTACGAGCAGTACTTC.

The rearrangement links TRBV15 to TRBJ2-4; 8 positions agree with TRBD1. The CDR3 is made up of 15 amino acids. Germline V gene sequence: CDR1 LNHNV, CDR2 YYDKDF (reference sequence). The J segment lost 7 bases and the V segment lost 2 bases, leaving 7 bases of the junction unmatched. Here the CDR3 DNA reads TGTGCCACCAGCAGATCCCGACAGGGGACTAACATTCAGTACTTC. It codes for CATSRSRQGTNIQYF.

V is TRBV28 and J is TRBJ2-7; 11 positions agree with TRBD2. The CDR3 length is 15 residues. Germline assignment: CDR1 MDHEN and CDR2 SYDVKM. V lost 5 bases to trimming and J lost 4 bases; unmatched junction nucleotides: 7. In DNA form, the CDR3 reads TGTGCCAGCAGTGCACTAGCGGGGGTCCGGTACGAGCAGTACTTC. It encodes CASSALAGVRYEQYF.

This clonotype was counted between two and nine times. The CDR3 spells CATSDSAGTGATGELFF. The CDR3 DNA reads as TGTGCCACCAGTGATTCCGCCGGGACAGGGGCCACCGGGGAGCTGTTTTTT. The chain carries TRBV24-1 and TRBJ2-2, with 10 bases matching TRBD1. The V gene's germline CDR1 is KGHDR and CDR2 SFDVKD. The CDR3 is 17 amino acids. V shed 2 bases and J 4 bases; nucleotides not matched to a gene: 6.

The table lists this clonotype with a few counts. This chain joins TRBV12-3 or TRBV12-4 and TRBJ2-7; TRBD1 agrees at 10 bases. V lost 3 bases to trimming and J lost 5 bases; unmatched junction nucleotides: 4. The CDR3 has 14 residues. CDR3 amino acids: CASSFWTGGNEQYF. The DNA for the CDR3 is TGTGCCAGCAGTTTTTGGACAGGGGGAAACGAGCAGTACTTC.

This clonotype was counted only a few times. The chain combines TRBV5-5 with TRBJ1-3; the D is unclear. In germline, CDR1 is SGHKS, CDR2 YYEKEE (reference sequence). The CDR3 extends over 14 amino acids. Trimming shortened V by 1 base and J by 2 bases, and 7 bases separated the two germline ends. The CDR3: CASSLQVAGNTIYF. CDR3 sequence (DNA): TGTGCCAGCAGCTTGCAAGTGGCTGGAAACACCATATATTTT.